This T cell receptor (beta chain) originates from a study of Ad26.COV2.S vaccination and SARS-CoV-2 variants. For the study at large: Intramuscular Ad26.COV2.S doses were given once or twice, 56 days apart. Study results and caveats: People who got the vaccine or the placebo had similar non-spike TCR breadth.

Noted treatment: roughly 20 received Ad26.COV2.S at low or high dose, single or two shots; several received placebo; per-sample allocation not given. It was on day 63 after the first vaccine or placebo injection that samples were taken. This person who donated was an adult of 18-55 years in Boston. Germline V lookup: CDR1 SGDLS, CDR2 YYNGEE. With 0 bases clipped from V and 7 bases from J, the junction kept 5 bases outside the gene matches. The length of the CDR3 is 15 residues. The repertoire was sequenced with immunoSEQ multiplex PCR; TCRdb's copy has only in-frame clones and lacks some. This table has fewer than 400,000 clones, about 86% appearing once. As for this clone: Antigen unknown.

The rearrangement joins TRBV9 to TRBJ1-4, with 8 bases aligning to TRBD1. Sample: peripheral blood, taken in a trial of Ad26.COV2.S vaccine versus placebo. The sequence was collected from a person aged 18-65 years who received the Ad26.COV2.S COVID-19 vaccine or a placebo. CDR3 in DNA: TGTGCCAGCAGCGTAGGGGACAGGAGCAGTGAAAAACTGTTTTTT. Encoded protein: CASSVGDRSSEKLFF.